Listed here are 17 T cell receptor beta chains from one sample, sequenced in a study of blood T cell repertoires in COVID-19. Some clones are missing from TCRdb's copy, which holds only in-frame ones; the method was immunoSEQ multiplex PCR. The table has about 250,000 clones, about 88% seen once. Sequenced material: PBMCs or T cells enriched from blood (not recorded which). These TCRs come from a woman aged 50 to 60 who had recovered from COVID-19.

V and J are TRBV4-3 and TRBJ2-3, with D unresolved. Germline CDR1 LGHNA, CDR2 YSLEER. Trimming took off 8 bases at V and 2 bases at J, with 17 bases between the two ends. The CDR3 is 15 residues long. CDR3: CASFPGTEITDTQYF. CDR3 sequence (DNA): TGCGCCAGCTTCCCCGGAACAGAAATCACAGATACGCAGTATTTT.

The CDR3 spells CASSEARSNQPQHF. The CDR3 DNA reads as TGTGCCAGCAGTGAGGCCCGTAGCAATCAGCCCCAGCATTTT. J is TRBJ1-5 and V is TRBV6-1; D gene uncertain. The CDR3 is made up of 14 amino acids. Germline values: CDR1 MNHNS, CDR2 SASEGT. V was clipped by 3 bases and J by 0 bases, with 6 bases between them.

This CDR3 is CASSLKGTGLYGYTF. The CDR3 DNA is TGTGCCAGCAGCCTAAAAGGGACAGGGCTTTATGGCTACACCTTC. The rearrangement uses TRBV4-2 and TRBJ1-2; TRBD1 agrees at 9 bases. Germline V gives CDR1 LGHNA, CDR2 YNFKEQ. V was pared by 4 bases and J by 5 bases, with 8 bases of the junction left unmatched. The CDR3 has 15 residues.

CDR3 sequence (DNA): TGCAGCGTTAACTCAGGGGTTTCACCCCTCCACTTT. Protein sequence: CSVNSGVSPLHF. The chain links TRBV29-1 to TRBJ1-6, with a tentative D call TRBD1 (6 bases). V was shortened by 5 bases and J by 9 bases, with 11 bases between the two germline ends. The CDR3 loop spans 12 amino acids. Germline V CDR1 and CDR2: SQVTM, ANQGSEA.

The gene calls are TRBV5-1 and TRBJ1-3, with 8 bases matching TRBD1. V trimming: 0 bases; J trimming: 4 bases; junction bases outside the gene matches: 0. Germline V gene sequence: CDR1 SGHRS, CDR2 YFSETQ. There are 14 residues in the CDR3. The CDR3 spells CASSLGQGGNTIYF. CDR3 sequence (DNA): TGCGCCAGCAGCTTGGGACAGGGGGGAAACACCATATATTTT. The full variable domain, its missing parts supplied by reference TRBV5-1 and TRBJ1-3, is KAGVTQTPRYLIKTRGQQVTLSCSPISGHRSVSWYQQTPGQGLQFLFEYFSETQRNKGNFPGRFSGRQFSNSRSEMNVSTLELGDSALYLCASSLGQGGNTIYFGEGSWLTVV.

This clone has only one observation. This chain uses TRBV7-3 with TRBJ2-1; 8 nucleotides match TRBD2. V trimming: 6 bases; J trimming: 3 bases; junction bases outside the gene matches: 7. CDR3 length equals 15 residues. CDR1 SGHTA and CDR2 FQGTGA come from the germline V gene. The CDR3 here is CASRGAGEFYNEQFF. Here the CDR3 DNA reads TGTGCCAGCAGGGGAGCGGGAGAGTTCTACAATGAGCAGTTCTTC. The full variable domain, completed using reference TRBV7-3 and TRBJ2-1, is GAGVSQTPSNKVTEKGKYVELRCDPISGHTALYWYRQSLGQGPEFLIYFQGTGAADDSGLPNDRFFAVRPEGSVSTLKIQRTERGDSAVYLCASRGAGEFYNEQFFGPGTRLTVL.

The V and J genes are TRBV11-2 and TRBJ1-1; TRBD1 agrees at 9 bases. V shed 5 bases and J 1 base; nucleotides not matched to a gene: 2. The CDR3 is 14 residues long. Germline loops: CDR1 SGHAT, CDR2 FQNNGV. The CDR3 sequence: CASSLTGGNTEAFF. CDR3 in DNA: TGTGCCAGCAGCCTGACAGGGGGGAACACTGAAGCTTTCTTT.

This clone has only one observation. The chain combines TRBV29-1 with TRBJ2-3; 11 bases agree with TRBD2. CDR1 is SQVTM, CDR2 ANQGSEA, per germline. The CDR3 is 14 amino acids. This chain's CDR3 is CRNSGTSGPDTQYF. CDR3 in DNA: TGCAGGAATTCCGGGACTAGCGGACCAGATACGCAGTATTTT.

The chain recombines TRBV6-5 with TRBJ2-3, with a tentative D call TRBD1 (6 bases). The CDR3 spans 16 residues. The V gene's germline CDR1 is MNHEY and CDR2 SVGAGI. Trimming took 2 bases from V and 2 from J, leaving 14 bases between them. The CDR3 DNA reads TGTGCCAGCAGTTACGGGGGCCGGGCGGCCACAGATACGCAGTATTTT. Protein sequence: CASSYGGRAATDTQYF.

The CDR3 bases are TGTGCCAGCAGCCCCGGTTCTTTGTTAGCCCAGCATTTT. This translates into CASSPGSLLAQHF. The rearrangement joins TRBV7-9 to TRBJ1-5; D remains unclear. The CDR3 is made up of 13 amino acids. The germline V gene encodes CDR1 SEHNR and CDR2 FQNEAQ (reference sequence). Deletions cut 5 bases from V and 11 bases from J, with 16 bases between. Using reference TRBV7-9 and TRBJ1-5 for the parts outside the CDR3, the full variable domain is DTGVSQNPRHKITKRGQNVTFRCDPISEHNRLYWYRQTLGQGPEFLTYFQNEAQLEKSRLLSDRFSAERPKGSFSTLEIQRTEQGDSAMYLCASSPGSLLAQHFGDGTRLSIL.

This chain uses TRBV5-1 with TRBJ2-2, with D possibly TRBD1 on 6 matching bases. Trimming cost V 3 bases and J 5 bases, with 14 bases left between them. The CDR3 is 15 residues long. Germline CDR1 and CDR2: SGHRS and YFSETQ. The CDR3 DNA is TGCGCCAGCAGCTGGGCCGGGACACCGACCGGGGAGCTGTTTTTT. As protein: CASSWAGTPTGELFF.

The V call is TRBV27, the J call TRBJ2-1, with TRBD2 matching 8 bases. Germline trimming cut 6 bases from V and 4 bases from J; bases unmatched to any gene: 8. CDR3 length: 15 residues. The V gene's germline CDR1 is MNHEY and CDR2 SMNVEV (reference sequence). The CDR3 is CASRTLAAGYNEQFF. The DNA for the CDR3 is TGTGCCAGCAGGACACTAGCGGCAGGGTACAATGAGCAGTTCTTC.

The rearrangement joins TRBV21-1 to TRBJ2-7; the DNA was not compared with TRBD2, the D call given in the table. TRBV21-1 is listed as a pseudogene. The CDR3 is 17 residues long. The CDR3, as DNA: TGTGCCAGCAGCAAAGCGCGGGACGGGAGTAGCTCCTACGAGCAGTACTTC. Translated, it gives CASSKARDGSSSYEQYF.

This chain uses TRBV27 with TRBJ2-2; D is possibly TRBD1 (5 bases). V was clipped by 7 bases and J by 5 bases, with 8 bases between them. The germline V gene encodes CDR1 MNHEY and CDR2 SMNVEV (reference sequence). The CDR3 loop spans 12 amino acids. The CDR3 region has the DNA TGTGCCAGCACAGGGTTTACCGGGGAGCTGTTTTTT. Amino acids: CASTGFTGELFF.

This chain connects TRBV19 to TRBJ1-6; 8 positions match TRBD1. Looked up from germline, CDR1 is LNHDA and CDR2 is SQIVND (reference sequence). This CDR3 region has 15 residues. J gave up 5 bases and V 5 bases, and 5 bases lay outside the gene matches. The CDR3 spells CASSRMGQDNSPLHF. CDR3 in DNA: TGTGCCAGTAGTCGGATGGGACAGGATAATTCACCCCTCCACTTT.

The rearrangement joins TRBV6-6 to TRBJ1-6; 8 nucleotides agree with TRBD1. The V gene end was trimmed by 4 bases and the J gene end by 7 bases; junction bases not matched to a gene: 9. CDR3 length: 16 residues. Germline lookup yields CDR1 MNHNY and CDR2 SVGAGI (reference sequence). DNA for the CDR3: TGTGCCAGCAGTTTGCCTCCGGGACAGGAAAATTCACCCCTCCACTTT. Protein: CASSLPPGQENSPLHF.

The chain uses TRBV30 and TRBJ2-5; 9 nucleotides line up with TRBD2. The V and J ends lost 2 bases and 8 bases, in that order; junction bases with no gene match: 9. CDR1 and CDR2 from the germline V gene are GTSNPN and SVGIG (reference sequence). The length of the CDR3 is 14 residues. CDR3 region: CAWSTSSGSITQYF. CDR3 coding DNA: TGTGCCTGGAGTACTAGTAGCGGGAGTATTACCCAGTACTTC.